Listed below are T cell receptor beta chains from one sample, sequenced in a study of chemoradiotherapy in HPV16-positive cancers. Assay used: immunoSEQ multiplex PCR; TCRdb lists only in-frame clones, some missing. The sample has about 2,200 clones, 65% to 70% seen once. The sequenced sample was tumor tissue, obtained from a patient who underwent chemoradiotherapy. All receptors come from a human donor with HPV-associated anogenital cancer. The CDR3 runs from the conserved cysteine through the conserved F or W. A D gene is named only where the DNA matches it firmly. Clone size is shown for a subset of rows, as once, few, many or a class of expanded clone.

V gene	clone size	J gene	D gene	CDR3 length	CDR3 protein	CDR3 DNA
TRBV30	.	TRBJ1-2	.	15	CAWNQPPNLAGGYTF	TGTGCCTGGAATCAGCCTCCCAATTTAGCAGGTGGCTACACCTTC
TRBV5-6	.	TRBJ2-1	.	16	CASSADSGAFYNEQFF	TGTGCCAGCAGCGCCGATTCAGGCGCGTTCTACAATGAGCAGTTCTTC
TRBV6-5	medium-sized	TRBJ1-3	.	13	CASSRTAGNTIYF	TGTGCCAGCAGTCGGACAGCCGGAAACACCATATATTTT
TRBV9	medium-sized	TRBJ1-2	.	14	CASSVRQGKDGYTF	TGTGCCAGCAGCGTACGTCAGGGGAAGGATGGCTACACCTTC
TRBV27	few	TRBJ1-5	.	16	CASSGGAMGLHQPQHF	TGTGCCAGCAGCGGCGGGGCAATGGGCCTACATCAGCCCCAGCATTTT
TRBV5-1	.	TRBJ1-1	TRBD1	15	CASSSSTGENTEAFF	TGCGCCAGCAGCTCGTCGACAGGGGAGAACACTGAAGCTTTCTTT
TRBV2	.	TRBJ2-3	.	17	CASSGYRDREVTDTQYF	TGTGCCAGCAGTGGGTACCGGGACCGCGAAGTAACAGATACGCAGTATTTT
TRBV19	.	TRBJ2-3	.	15	CASSPPGARTDTQYF	TGTGCCAGTAGTCCGCCCGGGGCCCGCACAGATACGCAGTATTTT
TRBV27	.	TRBJ2-4	.	13	CASSFSGENIQYF	TGTGCCAGCAGTTTTTCAGGCGAAAACATTCAGTACTTC
TRBV7-2	.	TRBJ2-5	TRBD2	18	CASSSGLLAGGQGETQYF	TGTGCCAGCAGCTCAGGCTTATTGGCGGGGGGGCAGGGAGAGACCCAGTACTTC
TRBV6-5	once	TRBJ1-1	.	11	CASTRAREAFF	TGTGCCAGCACCAGGGCCCGTGAAGCTTTCTTT
TRBV5-1	few	TRBJ1-2	.	12	CASRGANYGYTF	TGCGCCAGCAGAGGGGCTAACTATGGCTACACCTTC
TRBV4-3	.	TRBJ1-1	.	16	CASSQDPLSGSTEAFF	TGCGCCAGCAGCCAAGATCCCCTCTCAGGGTCCACTGAAGCTTTCTTT
TRBV6-1	.	TRBJ1-5	.	14	CASSESGSGQPQHF	TGTGCCAGCAGTGAATCGGGGAGCGGTCAGCCCCAGCATTTT
TRBV7-9	few	TRBJ2-7	.	12	CASSYTGLEQYF	TGTGCCAGCAGCTATACAGGGTTAGAACAGTACTTC
TRBV5-5	few	TRBJ2-5	.	13	CASSPGPEGTQYF	TGTGCCAGCAGCCCGGGACCGGAGGGGACCCAGTACTTC
TRBV5-4	.	TRBJ2-2	.	15	CASSLQSGNTGELFF	TGTGCCAGCAGCCTTCAATCGGGAAACACCGGGGAGCTGTTTTTT
TRBV29-1	.	TRBJ2-7	TRBD1	14	CSVRPGTGGYEQYF	TGCAGCGTCCGACCGGGGACAGGGGGCTACGAGCAGTACTTC
TRBV7-9	.	TRBJ1-6	.	13	CASSLSRESPLHF	TGTGCCAGCAGCTTAAGTCGGGAATCACCCCTCCACTTT
TRBV11-3	.	TRBJ2-3	.	16	CASSLRRSRDSDTQYF	TGTGCCAGCAGCTTACGCAGAAGCCGGGATTCAGATACGCAGTATTTT
TRBV5-4	.	TRBJ1-2	TRBD1	17	CASSLGLGTDANYGYTF	TGTGCCAGCAGCCTCGGGTTGGGGACAGACGCTAACTATGGCTACACCTTC
TRBV18	.	TRBJ2-1	.	17	CASSPILSLAVYNEQFF	TGTGCCAGCTCACCAATCCTTAGCCTCGCAGTATACAATGAGCAGTTCTTC
TRBV28	.	TRBJ2-3	TRBD2	13	CASSGREPFTQYF	TGTGCCAGCAGTGGGCGGGAGCCTTTTACGCAGTATTTT
TRBV9	large	TRBJ1-1	TRBD1	15	CASSVEGAENTEAFF	TGTGCCAGCAGCGTAGAGGGGGCTGAGAACACTGAAGCTTTCTTT
TRBV14	.	TRBJ2-7	.	12	CASSQGGVEQYF	TGTGCCAGCAGCCAAGGAGGGGTAGAGCAGTACTTC
TRBV7-9	.	TRBJ1-3	TRBD1	14	CASSFTGGSNTIYF	TGTGCCAGCAGCTTTACAGGGGGTTCGAACACCATATATTTT
TRBV19	.	TRBJ1-5	TRBD1	16	CASDDRDSYSNQPQHF	TGTGCCAGTGACGACCGGGACAGTTATAGCAATCAGCCCCAGCATTTT
TRBV18	.	TRBJ2-3	.	12	CASSRSTDTQYF	TGTGCCAGCTCGCGATCGACAGATACGCAGTATTTT
TRBV2	few	TRBJ1-2	.	13	CASSGRQSYGYTF	TGTGCCAGCAGTGGCCGGCAAAGCTATGGCTACACCTTC
TRBV7-9	.	TRBJ2-4	.	15	CASSSSVLGENIQYF	TGTGCCAGCAGCTCCTCCGTGCTAGGGGAGAACATTCAGTACTTC
TRBV27	.	TRBJ2-7	TRBD2	15	CASSFRTSGEYEQYF	TGTGCCAGCAGTTTTAGGACTAGCGGGGAGTACGAGCAGTACTTC
TRBV27	few	TRBJ1-1	TRBD1	14	CASSLGQGNTEAFF	TGTGCCAGCAGTTTGGGACAGGGGAACACTGAAGCTTTCTTT
TRBV11-2	.	TRBJ1-6	.	15	CASSPRGTYNSPLHF	TGTGCCAGCAGCCCCAGGGGAACCTATAATTCACCCCTCCACTTT
TRBV6-1	.	TRBJ1-1	.	13	CASSEQGNTEAFF	TGTGCCAGCAGTGAACAGGGGAACACTGAAGCTTTCTTT
TRBV7-2	.	TRBJ2-2	.	15	CASSSAERDTGELFF	TGTGCCAGCAGTTCCGCAGAACGGGACACCGGGGAGCTGTTTTTT
TRBV4-1	.	TRBJ2-1	.	16	CASSQESGWGLNEQFF	TGCGCCAGCAGCCAAGAATCGGGGTGGGGTTTGAATGAGCAGTTCTTC
TRBV7-2	.	TRBJ2-1	TRBD2	15	CASSRTSGPHNEQFF	TGTGCCAGCAGCCGGACTAGCGGACCCCACAATGAGCAGTTCTTC
TRBV13	.	TRBJ1-6	.	14	CASSLSGKGRPLHF	TGTGCCAGCAGCTTATCGGGGAAGGGCCGCCCCCTCCACTTT
TRBV9	.	TRBJ2-5	.	15	CASSVGGATQETQYF	TGTGCCAGCAGCGTAGGGGGAGCGACTCAAGAGACCCAGTACTTC
TRBV10-3	once	TRBJ2-1	.	13	CAISESNSFEQFF	TGTGCCATCAGTGAGTCGAACTCTTTCGAGCAGTTCTTC
TRBV7-9	.	TRBJ2-3	.	15	CASSLVGNPTDTQYF	TGTGCCAGCAGCTTAGTGGGGAATCCGACAGATACGCAGTATTTT
TRBV5-4	.	TRBJ2-1	TRBD2	15	CASRDTPGGYNEQFF	TGTGCCAGCAGAGACACCCCGGGGGGCTACAATGAGCAGTTCTTC
TRBV7-2	.	TRBJ1-1	.	13	CASSLGMGTEAFF	TGTGCCAGCAGCTTAGGGATGGGAACTGAAGCTTTCTTT
TRBV6-4	.	TRBJ2-3	TRBD2	14	CASSPSGSADTQYF	TGTGCCAGCAGCCCTAGCGGGAGCGCAGATACGCAGTATTTT
TRBV28	.	TRBJ2-3	.	14	CASSFAGYTDTQYF	TGTGCCAGCAGTTTTGCGGGCTACACAGATACGCAGTATTTT
TRBV30	.	TRBJ2-7	.	12	CAWPVSSNEQYF	TGTGCCTGGCCTGTTAGCTCCAACGAGCAATACTTC
TRBV6-5	.	TRBJ2-7	.	14	CASSYSGGTYEQYF	TGTGCCAGCAGTTACTCGGGGGGTACGTACGAGCAGTACTTC
TRBV7-9	few	TRBJ2-1	TRBD1	15	CASSLQGAAYNEQFF	TGTGCCAGCAGCCTACAGGGGGCCGCCTACAATGAGCAGTTCTTC
TRBV5-1	.	TRBJ2-2	.	14	CASSTGSNTGELFF	TGCGCCAGCAGCACAGGGTCGAACACCGGGGAGCTGTTTTTT
TRBV28	.	TRBJ2-1	TRBD2	15	CASSSERGGRNEQFF	TGTGCCAGCAGTTCAGAGCGGGGGGGCCGAAATGAGCAGTTCTTC
TRBV27	.	TRBJ2-6	.	16	CASWGRSASGANVLTF	TGTGCCAGCTGGGGCAGGTCCGCCTCTGGGGCCAACGTCCTGACTTTC
TRBV7-9	.	TRBJ1-3	.	14	CASSRPDGGNTIYF	TGTGCCAGCAGCAGACCAGACGGGGGAAACACCATATATTTT
TRBV6-1	.	TRBJ1-1	.	14	CASSTPLLNTEAFF	TGTGCCAGCAGTACCCCCCTTCTGAACACTGAAGCTTTCTTT